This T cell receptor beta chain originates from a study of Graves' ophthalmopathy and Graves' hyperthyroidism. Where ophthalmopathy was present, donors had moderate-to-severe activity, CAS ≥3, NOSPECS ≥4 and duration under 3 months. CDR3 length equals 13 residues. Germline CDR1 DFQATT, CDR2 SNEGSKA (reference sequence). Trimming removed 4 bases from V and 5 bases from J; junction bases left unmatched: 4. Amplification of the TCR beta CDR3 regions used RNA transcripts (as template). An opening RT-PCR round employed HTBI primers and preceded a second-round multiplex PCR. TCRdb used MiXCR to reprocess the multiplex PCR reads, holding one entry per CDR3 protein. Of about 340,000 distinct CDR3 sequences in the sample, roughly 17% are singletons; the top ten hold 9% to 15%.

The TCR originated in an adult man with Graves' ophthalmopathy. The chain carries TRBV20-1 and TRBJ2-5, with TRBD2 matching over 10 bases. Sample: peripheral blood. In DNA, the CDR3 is TGCAGTGCTAATCTAGCGGGGGTTGAGACCCAGTACTTC. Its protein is CSANLAGVETQYF.